This entry features one T cell receptor beta chain sequence. The data derive from a study of blood T cell repertoires in COVID-19. Study summary: Samples of COVID-19 (acute and convalescent) were obtained from the United States, Italy and Spain.

In the study's own analysis: Estimated nucleated cell counts came from reference gene primer amplification. The data were produced by immunoSEQ multiplex PCR, yet TCRdb's version contains in-frame clones alone and is incomplete. V and J calls and clone size come straight from that table; D and trimming were deduced from the DNA. The sample lists roughly 180,000 clones; around 87% were seen once. Germline V CDR1 and CDR2: MNHEY, SVGAGI. The CDR3 runs to 14 residues. V was trimmed by 7 bases and J by 0 bases, leaving 12 bases between them. Sequenced: peripheral blood. The clonotype originates from a woman aged 30 to 39 with active or convalescent COVID-19. The chain recombines TRBV6-5 with TRBJ1-2; a weak D match, TRBD1 (6 bases). The DNA for the CDR3 is TGTGCCAGCAACTCTAACAGGGCTAACTATGGCTACACCTTC. Its protein product is CASNSNRANYGYTF.